The rows below give T cell receptor beta chains drawn from one sample of a study of CD8 T cells in Susac syndrome. One entry per CDR3 protein results from TCRdb running MiXCR on the immunoSEQ multiplex PCR reads. The sample includes approximately 110,000 distinct CDR3 sequences, about 96% seen only once; the top ten take roughly 0.096%. Sequencing used CD4+ T cells from PBMCs. The receptors shown here come from a human donor in good health. The CDR3 runs from the conserved cysteine through the conserved F or W. Each record gives: clone size, D gene, J gene, V gene, CDR3 DNA, CDR3 protein. The D gene is left open where the match is weak. Rows give clone size only sometimes, using once, few, many, or a class for an expanded clone.

>NA|NA|TRBJ2-1|TRBV24-1
TGTGCCACCAGTGCGGGGGGCCCTTACAATGAGCAGTTCTTC
CATSAGGPYNEQFF
>NA|NA|TRBJ1-2|TRBV20-1
TGCAGTGCTAGAGAGCCCGCGCACTATGGCTACACCTTC
CSAREPAHYGYTF
>NA|TRBD2|TRBJ2-7|TRBV6-2/TRBV6-3
TGTGCCAGCAGTTGGTCCCTAGCGGCCTCCTACGAGCAGTACTTC
CASSWSLAASYEQYF
>NA|NA|TRBJ2-5|TRBV7-2
TGTGCCAGCAGCCGCACCGGAGGACTTGGGGAGACCCAGTACTTC
CASSRTGGLGETQYF
>NA|NA|TRBJ1-3|TRBV12-3/TRBV12-4
TGTGCCAGCAGCCAGGGTGCTGGAAACACCATATATTTT
CASSQGAGNTIYF
>NA|TRBD1|TRBJ1-4|TRBV9
TGTGCCAGCAGCGTCGAGGGACAGGGCCTTGCAAAACTGTTTTTT
CASSVEGQGLAKLFF
>NA|TRBD1|TRBJ2-6|TRBV5-1
TGCGCCAGCAGCCCAAAAACAGGGGTTGGGGCCAACGTCCTGACTTTC
CASSPKTGVGANVLTF
>NA|TRBD1|TRBJ1-4|TRBV25-1
TGTGCCAGCAGTGAAGGAAGGGGGCAATTTAGTGAAAAACTGTTTTTT
CASSEGRGQFSEKLFF
>NA|NA|TRBJ2-5|TRBV5-6
TGTGCCAGCAGCTTGGACTTGGGGATTCGAGAGACCCAGTACTTC
CASSLDLGIRETQYF
>NA|NA|TRBJ1-6|TRBV15
TGTGCCACCAGCAGTGGGGGGGCCACCTATAATTCACCCCTCCACTTT
CATSSGGATYNSPLHF
>NA|TRBD2|TRBJ2-3|TRBV4-3
TGCGCCAGCAGCCGCACACTAGCGGGAGGGACAGATACGCAGTATTTT
CASSRTLAGGTDTQYF
>NA|NA|TRBJ2-1|TRBV7-3
TGTGCCAGCAGCCGTGAATTTAGCTCCTACAATGAGCAGTTCTTC
CASSREFSSYNEQFF
>NA|TRBD1|TRBJ1-1|TRBV7-2
TGTGCCAGCAGCTTTGCACAGGGGGCATTATTGACTGAAGCTTTCTTT
CASSFAQGALLTEAFF
>NA|NA|TRBJ2-5|TRBV4-3
TGCGCCAGCAGCCAAGACACTAGTTTGGGTGGAGAGACCCAGTACTTC
CASSQDTSLGGETQYF
>once|TRBD2|TRBJ2-1|TRBV3-1
TGTGCCAGCAGCCAAGATGTGGGACTAGCGGTACTCTACAATGAGCAGTTCTTC
CASSQDVGLAVLYNEQFF
>once|NA|TRBJ2-2|TRBV3-1
TGTGCCAGCAGCAGGACTATCACCGGGGAGCTGTTTTTT
CASSRTITGELFF
>NA|TRBD1|TRBJ2-7|TRBV20-1
TGCAGTGTTGGACAGGGATCCGACGAGCAGTACTTC
CSVGQGSDEQYF